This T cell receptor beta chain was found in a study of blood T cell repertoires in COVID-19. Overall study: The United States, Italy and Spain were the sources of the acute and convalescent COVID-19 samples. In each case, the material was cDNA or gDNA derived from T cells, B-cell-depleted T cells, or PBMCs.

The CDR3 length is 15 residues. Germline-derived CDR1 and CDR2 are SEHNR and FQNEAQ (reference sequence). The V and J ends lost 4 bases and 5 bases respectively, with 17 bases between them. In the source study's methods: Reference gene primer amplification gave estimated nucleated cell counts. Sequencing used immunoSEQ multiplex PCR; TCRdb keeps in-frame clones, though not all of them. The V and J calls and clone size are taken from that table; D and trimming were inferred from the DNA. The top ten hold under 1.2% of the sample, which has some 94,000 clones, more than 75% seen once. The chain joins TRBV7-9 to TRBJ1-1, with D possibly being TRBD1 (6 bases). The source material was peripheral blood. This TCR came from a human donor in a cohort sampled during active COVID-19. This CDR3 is CASSSIQGKGTEAFF. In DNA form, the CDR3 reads TGTGCCAGCAGCTCGATACAGGGTAAGGGAACTGAAGCTTTCTTT.